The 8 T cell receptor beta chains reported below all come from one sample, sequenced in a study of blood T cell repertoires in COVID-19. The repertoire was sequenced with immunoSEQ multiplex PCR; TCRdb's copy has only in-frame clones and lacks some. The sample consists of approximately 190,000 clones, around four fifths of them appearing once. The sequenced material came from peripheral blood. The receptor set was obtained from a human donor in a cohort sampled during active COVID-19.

CDR3 bases: TGTGCCAGCAGCTTAGTCCAGGGCTATGGCTACACCTTC. Residues: CASSLVQGYGYTF. The genes are TRBV7-8 and TRBJ1-2, with D possibly being TRBD1 (5 bases). CDR3 length: 13 residues. Germline V CDR1 and CDR2: SGHVS, FQNEAQ. V shed 1 base and J shed 4 bases, with 7 bases lying between them. Based on the CDR3 plus reference TRBV7-8 and TRBJ1-2, the full variable domain is GAGVSQSPRYKVAKRGQDVALRCDPISGHVSLFWYQQALGQGPEFLTYFQNEAQLDKSGLPSDRFFAERPEGSVSTLKIQRTQQEDSAVYLCASSLVQGYGYTFGSGTRLTVV.

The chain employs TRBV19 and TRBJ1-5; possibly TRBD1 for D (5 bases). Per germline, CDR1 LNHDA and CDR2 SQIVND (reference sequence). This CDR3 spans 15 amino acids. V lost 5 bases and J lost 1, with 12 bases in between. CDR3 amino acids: CASSLGGGSNQPQHF. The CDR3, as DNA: TGTGCCAGTAGTCTTGGTGGGGGGAGCAATCAGCCCCAGCATTTT.

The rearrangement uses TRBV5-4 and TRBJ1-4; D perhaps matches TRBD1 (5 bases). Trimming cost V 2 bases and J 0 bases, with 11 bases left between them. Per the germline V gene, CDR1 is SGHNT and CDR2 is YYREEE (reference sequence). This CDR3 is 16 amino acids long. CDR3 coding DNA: TGTGCCAGCAGCTTTTTGGGGGGGTCAACTAATGAAAAACTGTTTTTT. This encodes CASSFLGGSTNEKLFF.

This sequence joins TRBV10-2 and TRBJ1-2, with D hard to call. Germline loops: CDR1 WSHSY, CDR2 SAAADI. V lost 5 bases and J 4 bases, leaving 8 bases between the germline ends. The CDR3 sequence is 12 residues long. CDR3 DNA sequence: TGCGCCAGCAGTATAAACAGCTATGGCTACACCTTC. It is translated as CASSINSYGYTF.

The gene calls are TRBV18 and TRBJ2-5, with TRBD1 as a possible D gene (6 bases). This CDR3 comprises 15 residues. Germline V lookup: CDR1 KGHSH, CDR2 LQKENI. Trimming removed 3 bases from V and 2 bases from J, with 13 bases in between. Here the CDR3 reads CASSPRSDRQETQYF. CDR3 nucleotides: TGTGCCAGCTCACCGAGATCGGACAGACAAGAGACCCAGTACTTC.

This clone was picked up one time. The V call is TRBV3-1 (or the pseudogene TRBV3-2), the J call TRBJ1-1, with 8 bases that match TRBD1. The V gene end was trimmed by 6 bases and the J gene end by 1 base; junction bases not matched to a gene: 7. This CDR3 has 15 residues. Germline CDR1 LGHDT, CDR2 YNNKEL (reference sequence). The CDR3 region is CASSHIDRGNTEAFF. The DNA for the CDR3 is TGTGCCAGCAGTCATATCGACAGGGGGAACACTGAAGCTTTCTTT.

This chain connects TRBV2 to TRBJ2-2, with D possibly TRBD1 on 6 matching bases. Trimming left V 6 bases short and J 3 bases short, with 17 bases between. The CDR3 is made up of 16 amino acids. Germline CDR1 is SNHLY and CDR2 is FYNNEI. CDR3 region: CASRTTGTLYTGELFF. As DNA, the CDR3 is TGTGCCAGCAGGACCACCGGGACACTTTACACCGGGGAGCTGTTTTTT.

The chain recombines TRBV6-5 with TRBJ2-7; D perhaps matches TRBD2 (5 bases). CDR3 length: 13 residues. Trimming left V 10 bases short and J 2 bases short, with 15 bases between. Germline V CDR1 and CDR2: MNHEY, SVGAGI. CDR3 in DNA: TGTGCCACACGGGGATATCAGCCCTACGAGCAGTACGTC. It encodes CATRGYQPYEQYV.